The TCR beta chain under discussion was sequenced for a study of CD8+CD57+ T cells in acquired aplastic anemia. There are 13 residues in the CDR3. Germline V lookup: CDR1 DFQATT, CDR2 SNEGSKA (reference sequence). The V end was cut by 3 bases, the J end by 2 bases, with 10 bases between. Genomic DNA, serving as template, underwent TCR beta VDJ and CDR3 profiling. One entry per CDR3 protein results from TCRdb running MiXCR on the reads. There are 200,000 to 250,000 distinct CDR3 sequences in the sample; approximately 60% occur only once, and around 58% lies in the top ten. Patients picked for sequencing had shown CD8+CD57+ cell expansion detected by flow cytometry.

Sequencing was performed on sorted CD4+, CD8+, or CD8+CD57+ T cells (not recorded which) from PBMCs. This clonotype originated in a human donor with aplastic anemia. The chain combines TRBV20-1 with TRBJ1-1; D gene ambiguous. This chain's CDR3 is CSASLGSNTEAFF. The CDR3, as DNA: TGCAGTGCTAGCCTCGGGTCAAACACTGAAGCTTTCTTT.